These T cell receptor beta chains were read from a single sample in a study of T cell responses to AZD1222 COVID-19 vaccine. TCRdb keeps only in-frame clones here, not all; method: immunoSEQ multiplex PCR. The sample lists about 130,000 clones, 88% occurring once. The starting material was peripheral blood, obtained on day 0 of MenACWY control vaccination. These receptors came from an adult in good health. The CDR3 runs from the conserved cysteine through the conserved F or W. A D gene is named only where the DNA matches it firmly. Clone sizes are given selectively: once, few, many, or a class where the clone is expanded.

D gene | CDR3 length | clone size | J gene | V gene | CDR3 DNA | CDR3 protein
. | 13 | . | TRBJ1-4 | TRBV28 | TGTGCCAGCAGTATAGCCCCTGGGGGGAAACTGTTTTTT | CASSIAPGGKLFF
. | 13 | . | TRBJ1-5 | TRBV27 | TGTGCCAGCAGTTTAACAGGGAATCAGCCCCAGCATTTT | CASSLTGNQPQHF
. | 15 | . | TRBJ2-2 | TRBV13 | TGTGCCAGCAGCTTAGGATTAGGAAACACCGGGGAGCTGTTTTTT | CASSLGLGNTGELFF
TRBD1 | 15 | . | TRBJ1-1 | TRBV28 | TGTGCCAGCAGTACAGCAGGGGGCGCGAACACTGAAGCTTTCTTT | CASSTAGGANTEAFF
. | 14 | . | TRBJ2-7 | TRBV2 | TGTGCCAGCGGACCTCTGGGGGGAGGCTACGAGCAGTACTTC | CASGPLGGGYEQYF
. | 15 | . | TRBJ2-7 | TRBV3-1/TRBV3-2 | TGTGCCAGCAGCCGATTACCGATGGGGACGTCCCCCCCGAACTTC | CASSRLPMGTSPPNF
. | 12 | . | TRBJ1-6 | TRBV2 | TGTGCCAGCAGTGAGGTTCCGGGAACCCTCCACTTT | CASSEVPGTLHF
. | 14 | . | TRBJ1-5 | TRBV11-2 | TGTGCCAGCAGCTTAGGCGGAGGGAATCAGCCCCAGCATTTT | CASSLGGGNQPQHF
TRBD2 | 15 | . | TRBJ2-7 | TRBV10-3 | TGTGCCATCAGTGAGTCGGGGGGAGCGGGATACGAGCAGTACTTC | CAISESGGAGYEQYF
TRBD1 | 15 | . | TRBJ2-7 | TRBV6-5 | TGTGCCAGCAGCAATAATCCGGGACAGGGTTACGAGCAGTACTTC | CASSNNPGQGYEQYF
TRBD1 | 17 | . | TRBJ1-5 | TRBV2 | TGTGCCAGCAGGGGTGGTCAGGGGGTTGATAGCAATCAGCCCCAGCATTTT | CASRGGQGVDSNQPQHF
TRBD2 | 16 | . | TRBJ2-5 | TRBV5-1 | TGCGCCAGCAGCTTGGGCGGGAGGGCCCTGGGGGAGACCCAGTACTTC | CASSLGGRALGETQYF
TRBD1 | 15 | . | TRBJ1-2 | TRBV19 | TGTGCCAGTAGTATAGCCTGGACAGGGAGCTATGGCTACACCTTC | CASSIAWTGSYGYTF
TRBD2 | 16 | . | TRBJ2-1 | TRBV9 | TGTGCCAGCAGCGCGAGCGGGAGGCTCGATTACAATGAGCAGTTCTTC | CASSASGRLDYNEQFF
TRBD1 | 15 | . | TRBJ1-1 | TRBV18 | TGTGCCAGCTCACCCCCCGGACAGGAGGGCACTGAAGCTTTCTTT | CASSPPGQEGTEAFF
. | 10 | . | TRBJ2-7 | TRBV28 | TGTGCCAGCAGCCGCTACGAGCAGTACTTC | CASSRYEQYF
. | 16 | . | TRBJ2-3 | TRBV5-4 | TGTGCCAGCAGCTTGAAGCCCCTTATGGGCACAGATACGCAGTATTTT | CASSLKPLMGTDTQYF
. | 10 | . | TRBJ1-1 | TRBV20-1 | TGCAGTGCCCTCCGTACTGAAGCTTTCTTT | CSALRTEAFF
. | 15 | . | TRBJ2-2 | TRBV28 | TGTGCCAGCAGTCGCAACCCCGGGGCCGGCGGGGAGCTGTTTTTT | CASSRNPGAGGELFF
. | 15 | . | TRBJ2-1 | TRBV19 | TGTGCCAGTAGTACCCTTCTGCCGGGGAACAATGAGCAGTTCTTC | CASSTLLPGNNEQFF
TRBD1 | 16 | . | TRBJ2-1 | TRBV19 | TGTGCCAGTAGTCCCCAGCATGGGACAGGGGACAATGAGCAGTTCTTC | CASSPQHGTGDNEQFF
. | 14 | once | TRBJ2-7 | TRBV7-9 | TGTGCCAGCAGCTTAGATGGGCTATACTACGAGCAGTACTTC | CASSLDGLYYEQYF
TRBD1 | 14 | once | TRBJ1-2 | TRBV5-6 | TGTGCCAGCAGCCCGCCGACAGGGCACTATGGCTACACCTTC | CASSPPTGHYGYTF
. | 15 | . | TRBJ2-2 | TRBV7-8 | TGTGCCAGTCAAAGGGGGGTGGGGAACACCGGGGAGCTGTTTTTT | CASQRGVGNTGELFF
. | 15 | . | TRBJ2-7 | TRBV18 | TGTGCCAGCTCACCACCCTTAGGGGGGTTCAACGAGCAGTACTTC | CASSPPLGGFNEQYF
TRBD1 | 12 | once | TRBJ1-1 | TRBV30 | TGTGCCTGGAGTTTAGACAGGGCGGTACCTTTCTTT | CAWSLDRAVPFF
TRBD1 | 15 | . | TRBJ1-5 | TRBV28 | TGTGCCAGCAGTATCCCCCGACAGGGAGGGCAGCCCCAGCATTTT | CASSIPRQGGQPQHF
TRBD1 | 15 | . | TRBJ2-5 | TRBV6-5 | TGTGCCAGCAACTCGCCCAGGACAGGGAGGGAGACCCAGTACTTC | CASNSPRTGRETQYF
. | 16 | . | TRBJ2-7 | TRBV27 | TGTGCCAGCAGTCCAAACCCGGGGGCCGACTCCTACGAGCAGTACTTC | CASSPNPGADSYEQYF
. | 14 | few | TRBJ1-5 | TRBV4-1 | TGCGCCAGCAGCCACATTTATTCTAATCAGCCCCAGCATTTT | CASSHIYSNQPQHF
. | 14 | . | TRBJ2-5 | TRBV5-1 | TGCGCCAGCAGCTTGCGCCAGGGAAGAGAGACCCAGTACTTC | CASSLRQGRETQYF
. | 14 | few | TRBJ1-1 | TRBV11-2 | TGTGCCAGCAGCTTACGGGGGGAAAACACTGAAGCTTTCTTT | CASSLRGENTEAFF
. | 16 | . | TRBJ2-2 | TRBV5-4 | TGTGCCAGCAGCTTGAAGGAGAGGGCGCGCACCGGGGAGCTGTTTTTT | CASSLKERARTGELFF